This T cell receptor (beta chain) came from a study of PD-L1 blockade in urothelial cancer. Background on the study: Males with bladder-origin urothelial cancer constituted about 85% of the 29 patients. Between 0 and 3 chemotherapy regimens preceded treatment for each patient.

This clone came up a few times. Sequencing used immunoSEQ multiplex PCR; TCRdb keeps in-frame clones, though not all of them. The sample lists some 40,000 clones; over 75% were seen once. Germline CDR1 SGHDN, CDR2 FVKESK. Between the trimmed V and J ends, which lost 2 bases and 0 bases, there was a span of 5 bases. The CDR3 totals 14 residues. Patients were living with locally advanced or metastatic urothelial carcinoma. The rearrangement links TRBV14 to TRBJ1-3; D not certain. Sequences were derived from PBMCs, sampled around atezolizumab (anti-PD-L1) treatment. The source of this sequence is a man aged 55 to 70 with urothelial cancer. The CDR3 reads CASSQISSGNTIYF. The CDR3 DNA reads as TGTGCCAGCAGCCAAATTAGCTCTGGAAACACCATATATTTT.